Below, 28 T cell receptor beta chains from the same sample are listed, as sequenced in a study of blood T cell repertoires in COVID-19 (dated by TCRdb to 2019 to 2021). The library was built by means of the immunoSEQ multiplex PCR assay. What TCRdb holds here is the immuneACCESS table cut down to in-frame rearrangements. Part of the clones is not present; checked against another copy, under half of the missing clones reflect an unresolved V gene, and the others are unexplained. For this sample the table gives under 300,000 clones, of which 80% to 90% were detected only once. The top ten hold 2.5% to 3.5% of the sample. Sequences were obtained from PBMCs or T cells enriched from blood (not recorded which). These TCRs come from a woman between 40 and 55 years old who had been exposed to COVID-19.

The chain recombines TRBV28 with TRBJ1-2; D possibly corresponds to TRBD1 (6 bases). Germline V gene sequence: CDR1 MDHEN, CDR2 SYDVKM. This CDR3 is built from 16 residues. With 5 bases removed from V and 8 bases from J, the gap between germline ends came to 24 bases. This CDR3 reads CASSQPFAGVPGGYTF. CDR3 coding DNA: TGTGCCAGCAGTCAACCCTTTGCAGGGGTGCCGGGGGGCTACACCTTC.

This rearrangement joins TRBV29-1 to TRBJ1-4; D is unclear. The CDR3 spans 15 residues. Trimming stripped 7 bases from V and 3 bases from J, with 18 bases between. The germline V gene has CDR1 SQVTM and CDR2 ANQGSEA. CDR3 DNA sequence: TGCAGCGCCTCGGGGTCCCAACGAGCTAATGAAAAACTGTTTTTT. It encodes CSASGSQRANEKLFF.

V is TRBV11-2 and J is TRBJ1-3; D not resolved. The germline V gene has CDR1 SGHAT and CDR2 FQNNGV. The CDR3 length is 16 residues. Trimming pared 2 bases from V and 4 bases from J, leaving 15 bases between. The CDR3 reads CASSLKDPEGGNTIYF. In DNA form, the CDR3 reads TGTGCCAGCAGCTTAAAGGACCCGGAGGGCGGAAACACCATATATTTT.

This rearrangement joins TRBV7-2 to TRBJ2-3, with D uncertain. There are 15 residues in the CDR3. Germline V CDR1 and CDR2: SGHTA, FQGNSA. The germline V and J ends were trimmed by 1 base and 3 bases, with 11 bases remaining between them. In DNA, the CDR3 is TGTGCCAGCAGCTTAGTGGGCAGCCGGACAGATACGCAGTATTTT. Translated: CASSLVGSRTDTQYF.

This chain uses TRBV27 with TRBJ1-2; weak D call: TRBD1 (5 bases). The CDR3 has 16 residues. CDR1 is MNHEY and CDR2 is SMNVEV in the germline V gene (reference sequence). V was clipped by 3 bases and J by 5 bases, with 19 bases between them. The CDR3, as DNA: TGTGCCAGCAGTTTGGGGGGGACCTACGGAGGGTATGGCTACACCTTC. Translating it yields CASSLGGTYGGYGYTF.

The chain recombines TRBV28 with TRBJ1-4, with 7 bases identical to TRBD1. This CDR3 contains 17 residues. V was clipped by 4 bases and J by 2 bases; unmatched bases: 10. Per the germline V gene, CDR1 is MDHEN and CDR2 is SYDVKM. The CDR3 DNA is TGTGCCAGCAGTTCTCCCCTGGACAGGAGGACTAATGAAAAACTGTTTTTT. Translated, it gives CASSSPLDRRTNEKLFF.

The chain couples TRBV11-2 to TRBJ1-4; D remains ambiguous. With 5 bases removed from V and 5 bases from J, the gap between germline ends came to 12 bases. Germline V gene sequence: CDR1 SGHAT, CDR2 FQNNGV. This CDR3 comprises 14 residues. The chain's CDR3 is CASSRERVNEKLFF. In DNA form, the CDR3 reads TGTGCCAGCAGCCGCGAGAGGGTCAATGAAAAACTGTTTTTT.

This chain links TRBV4-2 with TRBJ1-4; D is possibly TRBD1 (5 bases). Germline CDR1 reads LGHNA; CDR2 reads YNFKEQ. CDR3 length equals 17 residues. Between the trimmed V and J ends, which lost 5 bases and 8 bases, there was a span of 24 bases. The CDR3 here is CASSAQLPQGLEEKLFF. CDR3 bases: TGTGCCAGCAGCGCCCAACTTCCGCAGGGCCTAGAAGAAAAACTGTTTTTT.

The CDR3 reads CASSGDRVEETQYF. CDR3 sequence (DNA): TGTGCCAGCAGCGGCGACAGGGTCGAAGAGACCCAGTACTTC. The chain recombines TRBV2 with TRBJ2-5; 7 bases agree with TRBD1. This CDR3 region has 14 residues. V shed 6 bases, J shed 3 bases, and the junction held 7 bases outside the gene matches. The germline CDR1 and CDR2 sequences are SNHLY and FYNNEI.

Details on this clone: At one boundary the junction diverges from the germline segment, which might be a read error. Other DNA sequences in the same sample also yield this CDR3. The DNA for the CDR3 is TGTGCCAGCAGCTTGCAGGGTATGAACACTGAAGCTTTCTTT. Translation: CASSLQGMNTEAFF. The rearrangement links TRBV5-1 to TRBJ1-1; TRBD1 might be the D (5 bases). Germline CDR1 SGHRS, CDR2 YFSETQ. This CDR3 contains 14 residues.

V gene TRBV5-1 combines with J gene TRBJ1-4, with a weak D call TRBD1 (5 bases). V was pared by 0 bases and J by 4 bases, with 7 bases between. The CDR3 has 14 amino acids. Germline lookup yields CDR1 SGHRS and CDR2 YFSETQ. CDR3 DNA sequence: TGCGCCAGCAGCTTGGGACAGTTTAATGAAAAACTGTTTTTT. Encoded protein: CASSLGQFNEKLFF.

V gene TRBV4-3 combines with J gene TRBJ2-1, with 9 positions matching TRBD1. The CDR3 length is 14 residues. V was pared by 3 bases and J by 4 bases, with 1 base of the junction left unmatched. Germline V gene sequence: CDR1 LGHNA, CDR2 YSLEER. CDR3 sequence: CASSQGQGYNEQFF. DNA of the CDR3: TGCGCCAGCAGCCAGGGACAGGGTTACAATGAGCAGTTCTTC.

The chain recombines TRBV27 with TRBJ1-1; 9 bases fit TRBD1. The CDR3 is made up of 17 amino acids. Germline CDR1 and CDR2: MNHEY and SMNVEV (reference sequence). The V gene end was trimmed by 2 bases and the J gene end by 3 bases; junction bases not matched to a gene: 10. This chain's CDR3 is CASSLRQGVGVDTEAFF. The CDR3 DNA sequence: TGTGCCAGCAGTTTAAGACAGGGGGTCGGGGTGGACACTGAAGCTTTCTTT.

In DNA, the CDR3 is TGTGCCAGCCGAGAGGGACAGGGTGAGGCTGATACGCAGTATTTT. Its protein product is CASREGQGEADTQYF. This sequence joins TRBV18 and TRBJ2-3, with 9 bases aligning to TRBD1. V gave up 8 bases and J gave up 6 bases; unmatched junction bases: 12. Germline lookup yields CDR1 KGHSH and CDR2 LQKENI. The CDR3 has 15 residues.

This clone was found a few times. The chain combines TRBV7-7 with TRBJ2-2, with 7 bases matching TRBD1. The CDR3 consists of 15 residues. The germline V gene has CDR1 SSHAT and CDR2 FNYEAQ (reference sequence). V dropped 3 bases and J dropped 2; count of bases not matched to a gene: 3. The CDR3 DNA is TGTGCCAGCAGCTTTGGGACAGCTAACACCGGGGAGCTGTTTTTT. This sequence encodes CASSFGTANTGELFF.

This sequence joins TRBV6-6 and TRBJ2-7; tentative D call: TRBD1 (6 bases). V was clipped by 7 bases and J by 3 bases, with 16 bases between them. CDR1 and CDR2 from the germline V gene are MNHNY and SVGAGI (reference sequence). The CDR3 has 14 amino acids. The CDR3 coding sequence is TGTGCCAGCATCCCAGGGGCAGGCAACTACGAGCAGTACTTC. This sequence encodes CASIPGAGNYEQYF.

This clone was counted a single time. The rearrangement joins TRBV5-6 to TRBJ2-1, with a possible D match to TRBD2 (6 bases). V was trimmed by 6 bases and J by 4 bases, leaving 11 bases between them. The CDR3 is made up of 13 amino acids. Germline CDR1 is SGHDT and CDR2 is YYEEEE. CDR3 loop: CASNIAGYNEQFF. Here the CDR3 DNA reads TGTGCCAGCAACATTGCGGGGTACAATGAGCAGTTCTTC. Using reference TRBV5-6 and TRBJ2-1 for the parts outside the CDR3, the full variable domain is DAGVTQSPTHLIKTRGQQVTLRCSPKSGHDTVSWYQQALGQGPQFIFQYYEEEERQRGNFPDRFSGHQFPNYSSELNVNALLLGDSALYLCASNIAGYNEQFFGPGTRLTVL.

This clone occurred once. The chain links TRBV4-2 to TRBJ2-7, with 9 bases identical to TRBD2. After removal of 1 base from V and 5 bases from J, the junction contained 9 bases not matched to a gene. This CDR3 is built from 16 residues. Germline CDR1 and CDR2: LGHNA and YNFKEQ. DNA for the CDR3: TGTGCCAGCAGCCAAGGGCTCGCGGGGGGGTTTAACGAGCAGTACTTC. Translated: CASSQGLAGGFNEQYF.

This sequence joins TRBV7-3 and TRBJ2-7; 9 nucleotides align to TRBD2. Trimming took 3 bases from V and 2 from J; bases not matched to a gene: 17. CDR1 is SGHTA and CDR2 is FQGTGA in the germline V gene. This CDR3 contains 19 residues. CDR3 sequence reads: CASSFTGTSILTPPYEQYF. The CDR3 DNA is TGTGCCAGCAGCTTTACCGGGACTAGCATCCTTACTCCTCCCTACGAGCAGTACTTC.

This chain connects TRBV7-9 to TRBJ1-2; 7 nucleotides align to TRBD1. Trimming at V came to 5 bases and at J to 9 bases, leaving 9 bases not matched to a gene. The CDR3 consists of 13 residues. CDR1 is SEHNR, CDR2 FQNEAQ, per germline (reference sequence). The CDR3 region is CASSPQTGSRYTF. The CDR3 bases are TGTGCCAGCAGCCCGCAGACAGGGAGTCGCTACACCTTC.

This sequence joins TRBV24-1 and TRBJ2-1, with D tentatively TRBD1 (6 bases). Per germline, CDR1 KGHDR and CDR2 SFDVKD. The V end lost 9 bases, the J end lost 7 bases, and 15 bases lay between the germline ends. The CDR3 has 13 residues. The CDR3 region is CATQSHRANEQFF. The DNA of the CDR3 is TGTGCCACCCAGAGTCACAGGGCGAATGAGCAGTTCTTC.

V and J are TRBV28 and TRBJ1-2; 8 bases are a match to TRBD1. Germline CDR1 is MDHEN and CDR2 is SYDVKM. The CDR3 totals 14 residues. V dropped 4 bases and J dropped 7; count of bases not matched to a gene: 8. The CDR3 reads CASSSNQGAGGYTF. CDR3 nucleotide sequence: TGTGCCAGCAGTTCTAATCAGGGGGCTGGTGGCTACACCTTC.

Comments on this clone: The germline gene is not matched at one end of the junction; a read error may be the cause. This chain links TRBV5-1 with TRBJ1-2, with D tentatively TRBD1 (5 bases). The germline CDR1 and CDR2 sequences are SGHRS and YFSETQ. This CDR3 has 14 amino acids. CDR3 bases: TGTGCCAGCAGCCAGGGAACAGGTCCCTATGGCTACACCTTC. Its translation is CASSQGTGPYGYTF. Combining the CDR3 with reference TRBV5-1 and TRBJ1-2 gives the whole variable domain KAGVTQTPRYLIKTRGQQVTLSCSPISGHRSVSWYQQTPGQGLQFLFEYFSETQRNKGNFPGRFSGRQFSNSRSEMNVSTLELGDSALYLCASSQGTGPYGYTFGSGTRLTVV.

In its sample, this clone was seen a few times. The CDR3 region is CASSQDLSGYGYTF. The CDR3 coding sequence is TGCGCCAGCAGCCAAGATTTGTCGGGTTATGGCTACACCTTC. The chain recombines TRBV4-1 with TRBJ1-2; no definite D call. Germline V gene data show CDR1 as MGHRA and CDR2 as YSYEKL. Trimming removed 0 bases at V and 5 bases at J, with 10 bases between. CDR3 length: 14 amino acids.

The CDR3 DNA is TGTGCCAGCAGTTCCCGCCGAACAGGGGGCGAAGAGTACGAGCAGTACTTC. Translation: CASSSRRTGGEEYEQYF. This rearrangement joins TRBV6-2 or TRBV6-3 to TRBJ2-7, with 9 bases that match TRBD1. The CDR3 has 17 residues. Germline V gives CDR1 MNHEY, CDR2 SVGEGT. J gave up 4 bases and V 4 bases, and 14 bases lay outside the gene matches.

V usage is TRBV6-5 and J usage is TRBJ2-3; 12 nucleotides match TRBD2. The V and J ends lost 7 bases and 7 bases, in that order; junction bases with no gene match: 9. This CDR3 region has 15 residues. In germline, CDR1 is MNHEY, CDR2 SVGAGI. The CDR3: CASKTSGGSLNTQYF. The CDR3 nucleotides read TGTGCCAGCAAGACTAGCGGGGGCAGTTTGAATACGCAGTATTTT.

The chain is built from TRBV7-9 and TRBJ1-1, with D hard to call. The germline gives CDR1 SEHNR, CDR2 FQNEAQ (reference sequence). This CDR3 spans 11 amino acids. The DNA for the CDR3 is TGTGGTTTGCGGGCGAACACTGAAGCTTTCTTT. Its translation is CGLRANTEAFF.

The V call is TRBV5-4, the J call TRBJ2-3; 8 nucleotides align to TRBD2. The germline V gene encodes CDR1 SGHNT and CDR2 YYREEE (reference sequence). V lost 4 bases to trimming and J lost 2 bases; unmatched junction nucleotides: 12. The CDR3 length is 17 residues. The CDR3 here is CASSPMTSALSTDTQYF. Written as DNA, the CDR3 is TGTGCCAGCAGCCCGATGACTAGCGCCCTTTCCACAGATACGCAGTATTTT.